The T cell receptor beta chain described here comes from a study of T cells after yellow fever vaccination. At the level of the study: Low-cell-number fractions were prepared with SMART-Seq v4 Ultra Low Input. General study findings and limits: Post-booster samples contained most primary-vaccination clones (just under 98% CD4, about 90% CD8).

V was cut by 0 bases and J by 0 bases, with 9 bases left in between. The CDR3 length is 15 residues. CDR1 and CDR2 (germline): SGHRS, YFSETQ. The sample holds many counts of this clonotype. 5'RACE template switching generated TCR cDNA, adding a universal primer site and UMIs. TCRdb re-called the 5' RACE reads with MiXCR, one entry per CDR3 protein. Among under 55,000 distinct CDR3 sequences listed, 6.6% were seen once. V gene TRBV5-1 combines with J gene TRBJ1-2; the D is unclear. The sequence was collected from a man between 18 and 35 years old who received the YFV17D yellow fever vaccine. The sample in question was CD8+ T cells not binding an NS4B(214-222) dextramer, sorted from PBMCs, obtained roughly 47 days after the first yellow fever vaccination. In DNA form, the CDR3 reads TGCGCCAGCAGCTTGGCCGGGGAAGCTAACTATGGCTACACCTTC. Translated: CASSLAGEANYGYTF.